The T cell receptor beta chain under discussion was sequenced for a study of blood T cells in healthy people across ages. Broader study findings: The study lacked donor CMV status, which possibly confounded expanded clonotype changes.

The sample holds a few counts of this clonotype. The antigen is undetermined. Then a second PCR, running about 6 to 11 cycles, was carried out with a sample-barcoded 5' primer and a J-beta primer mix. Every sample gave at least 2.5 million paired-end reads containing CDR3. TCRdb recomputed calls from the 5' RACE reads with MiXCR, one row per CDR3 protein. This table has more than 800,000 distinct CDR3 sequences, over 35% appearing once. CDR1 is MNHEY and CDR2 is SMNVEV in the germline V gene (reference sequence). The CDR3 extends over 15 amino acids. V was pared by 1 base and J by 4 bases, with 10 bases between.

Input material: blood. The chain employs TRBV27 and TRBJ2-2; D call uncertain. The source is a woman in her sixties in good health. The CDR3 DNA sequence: TGTGCCAGCAGTTTATTGACCGGGCTCACCGGGGAGCTGTTTTTT. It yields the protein CASSLLTGLTGELFF.